This TCR beta chain was profiled in a study of blood T cells in healthy people across ages. Study-wide results and limits: What prevented conclusive comparison of naive and antigen-experienced cells was that PBMCs were unsorted.

The second PCR ran about 6 to 11 cycles with a sample-barcoded 5' primer and J-beta primers. TCRdb redid the calling of the 5' RACE reads with MiXCR, one entry per CDR3 protein. The data contain roughly 500,000 distinct CDR3 sequences, approximately 27% of them singletons. Comments on this clonotype: What it binds is unknown.

V lost 2 bases and J 8 bases, leaving 10 bases between the germline ends. The CDR3 consists of 13 residues. Germline V gene data show CDR1 as MNHEY and CDR2 as SVGAGI. At least 6 micrograms of total RNA were extracted per sample. The chain links TRBV6-5 to TRBJ1-3, with D possibly TRBD1 on 5 matching bases. The TCR comes from a woman in her 70s in good health. Sequencing was done on a sample of blood. CDR3 sequence (DNA): TGTGCCAGCAGTTACGGGGGGGGAGACACCATATATTTT. Protein: CASSYGGGDTIYF.